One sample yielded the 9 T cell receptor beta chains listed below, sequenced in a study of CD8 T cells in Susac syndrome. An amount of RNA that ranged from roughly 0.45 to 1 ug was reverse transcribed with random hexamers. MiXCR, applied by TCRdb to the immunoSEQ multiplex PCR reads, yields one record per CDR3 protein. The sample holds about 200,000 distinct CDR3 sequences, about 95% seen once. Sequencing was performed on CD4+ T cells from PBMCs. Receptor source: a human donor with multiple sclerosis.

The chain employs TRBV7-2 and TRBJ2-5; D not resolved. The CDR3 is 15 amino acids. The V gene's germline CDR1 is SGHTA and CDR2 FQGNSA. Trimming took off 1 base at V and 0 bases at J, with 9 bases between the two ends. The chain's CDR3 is CASSLGVRYQETQYF. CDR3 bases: TGTGCCAGCAGCTTAGGGGTGCGGTACCAAGAGACCCAGTACTTC.

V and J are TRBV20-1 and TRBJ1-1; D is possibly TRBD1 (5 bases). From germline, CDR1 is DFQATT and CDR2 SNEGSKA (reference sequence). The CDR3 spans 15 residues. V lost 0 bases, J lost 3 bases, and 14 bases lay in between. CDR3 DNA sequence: TGCAGTGCTAGAGATCTGAGGGGAGGGGACACTGAAGCTTTCTTT. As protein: CSARDLRGGDTEAFF.

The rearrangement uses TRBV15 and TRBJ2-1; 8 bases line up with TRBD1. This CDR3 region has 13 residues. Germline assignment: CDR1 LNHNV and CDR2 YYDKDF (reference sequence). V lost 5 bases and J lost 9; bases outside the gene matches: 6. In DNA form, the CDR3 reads TGTGCCACCAGCGTGGACAGGGTCTCTGAGCAGTTCTTC. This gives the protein CATSVDRVSEQFF.

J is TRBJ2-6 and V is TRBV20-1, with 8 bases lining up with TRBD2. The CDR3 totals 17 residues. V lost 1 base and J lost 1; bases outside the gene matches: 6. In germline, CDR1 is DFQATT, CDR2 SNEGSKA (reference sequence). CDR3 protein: CSARASGGVSGANVLTF. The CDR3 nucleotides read TGCAGTGCTAGAGCCAGCGGGGGTGTTTCTGGGGCCAACGTCCTGACTTTC.

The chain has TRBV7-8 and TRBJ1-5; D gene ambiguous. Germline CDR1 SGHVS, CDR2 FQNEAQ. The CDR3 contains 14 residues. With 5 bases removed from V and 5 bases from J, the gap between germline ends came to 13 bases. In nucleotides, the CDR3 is TGTGCCAGCAGCCCCACCGGGTCGCATCAGCCCCAGCATTTT. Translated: CASSPTGSHQPQHF.

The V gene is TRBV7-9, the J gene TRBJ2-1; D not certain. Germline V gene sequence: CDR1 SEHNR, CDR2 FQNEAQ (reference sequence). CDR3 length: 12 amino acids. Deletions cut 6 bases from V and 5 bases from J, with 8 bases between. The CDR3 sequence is CASSLADNEQFF. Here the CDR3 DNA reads TGTGCCAGCAGTTTGGCGGACAATGAGCAGTTCTTC.

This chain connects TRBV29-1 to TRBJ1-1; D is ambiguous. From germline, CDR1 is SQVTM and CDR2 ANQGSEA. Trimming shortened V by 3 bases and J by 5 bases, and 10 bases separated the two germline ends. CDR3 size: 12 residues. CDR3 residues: CSVDRGRTEAFF. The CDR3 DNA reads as TGCAGCGTTGACCGGGGTAGGACTGAAGCTTTCTTT.

The DNA for the CDR3 is TGTGCCAGTAGTCTCACTAGCGGGAGTGCCGGGGAGCTGTTTTTT. Amino acid sequence: CASSLTSGSAGELFF. The chain links TRBV19 to TRBJ2-2, with TRBD2 matching over 11 bases. V was clipped by 5 bases and J by 6 bases; unmatched bases: 5. This CDR3 contains 15 residues. The germline V gene encodes CDR1 LNHDA and CDR2 SQIVND (reference sequence).

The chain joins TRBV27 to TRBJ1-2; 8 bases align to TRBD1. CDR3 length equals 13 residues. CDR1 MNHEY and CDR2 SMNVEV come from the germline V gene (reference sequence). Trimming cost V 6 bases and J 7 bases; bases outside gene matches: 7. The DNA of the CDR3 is TGTGCCAGCAGCCAAATAACAGGGGGTGGCTACACCTTC. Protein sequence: CASSQITGGGYTF.